The 17 T cell receptor beta chains below come from one sample, sequenced in a study of blood T cell repertoires in COVID-19. Produced via immunoSEQ multiplex PCR; TCRdb's table is partial and in-frame only. The repertoire holds approximately 88,000 clones, approximately 90% seen once, with roughly 4% in the top ten. The specimen was peripheral blood. All receptors come from a woman in her forties or fifties in a cohort sampled during active COVID-19.

The chain employs TRBV2 and TRBJ1-4; a possible D gene is TRBD1 (6 bases). Trimming shortened V by 6 bases and J by 4 bases, and 18 bases separated the two germline ends. The CDR3 extends over 16 amino acids. Germline V gene lookup returns CDR1 SNHLY and CDR2 FYNNEI. In nucleotides, the CDR3 is TGTGCCAGCAGCTTAGAGGGGGTTTCTGGTAATGAAAAACTGTTTTTT. It encodes CASSLEGVSGNEKLFF.

This clone has only one observation. V usage is TRBV10-3 and J usage is TRBJ2-3, with TRBD2 matching 10 bases. The CDR3 is 15 amino acids. The germline CDR1 and CDR2 sequences are ENHRY and SYGVKD. After removal of 6 bases from V and 4 bases from J, the junction contained 7 bases not matched to a gene. CDR3 protein: CAIREAGGLADTQYF. As DNA, the CDR3 is TGTGCCATCAGGGAAGCGGGGGGGTTGGCAGATACGCAGTATTTT.

The chain carries TRBV3-1 (or the pseudogene TRBV3-2) and TRBJ1-6, with 9 bases fitting TRBD1. The trim removed 4 bases at V and 8 bases at J, leaving 3 bases unmatched. The CDR3 loop spans 14 amino acids. Germline loops: CDR1 LGHDT, CDR2 YNNKEL (reference sequence). The CDR3 here is CASSPRTGDSPLHF. As DNA, the CDR3 is TGTGCCAGCAGCCCCCGGACAGGGGATTCACCCCTCCACTTT.

V gene TRBV29-1 combines with J gene TRBJ2-3; 8 bases align to TRBD1. The CDR3 consists of 16 residues. V trimming: 4 bases; J trimming: 1 base; junction bases outside the gene matches: 10. Germline loops: CDR1 SQVTM, CDR2 ANQGSEA. CDR3 DNA sequence: TGCAGCGTTGCCCGGACCAGGGGGCCGGGCACAGATACGCAGTATTTT. Encoded protein: CSVARTRGPGTDTQYF.

The chain recombines TRBV6-5 with TRBJ1-2; D unclear. Trimming removed 0 bases at V and 0 bases at J, with 8 bases between. Germline values: CDR1 MNHEY, CDR2 SVGAGI. This CDR3 spans 15 amino acids. CDR3 bases: TGTGCCAGCAGTTACTCCCGAGGTGCTAACTATGGCTACACCTTC. Residues: CASSYSRGANYGYTF.

This clone was seen once. The chain joins TRBV10-3 to TRBJ2-7; D possibly corresponds to TRBD1 (5 bases). The CDR3 length is 15 residues. The V end lost 0 bases, the J end lost 2 bases, and 11 bases lay between the germline ends. Germline CDR1 ENHRY, CDR2 SYGVKD. This CDR3 reads CAISESSAGPYEQYF. Here the CDR3 DNA reads TGTGCCATCAGTGAGTCTAGTGCAGGGCCCTACGAGCAGTACTTC.

The chain has TRBV6-6 and TRBJ2-2; 7 nucleotides align to TRBD2. The germline V gene has CDR1 MNHNY and CDR2 SVGAGI (reference sequence). The CDR3 totals 18 residues. The V segment lost 5 bases and the J segment 0 bases; nucleotides outside the gene matches: 12. CDR3 sequence (DNA): TGTGCCAGCAGTCTCCGCATTCTGGGAGGGGCGAACACCGGGGAGCTGTTTTTT. Its translation: CASSLRILGGANTGELFF.

The chain joins TRBV11-3 to TRBJ2-3, with D possibly matching TRBD2 (6 bases). V was shortened by 5 bases and J by 2 bases, with 14 bases between the two germline ends. CDR3 length equals 15 residues. Germline lookup yields CDR1 SGHNT and CDR2 YENEEA. The CDR3 is CASSPHGSDTDTQYF. CDR3 DNA: TGTGCCAGCAGCCCCCACGGGAGCGACACAGATACGCAGTATTTT.

The genes are TRBV2 and TRBJ1-6; D uncertain. The germline V gene has CDR1 SNHLY and CDR2 FYNNEI. The CDR3 spans 16 residues. Trimming removed 8 bases from V and 7 bases from J, with 21 bases in between. The CDR3 is CASLGEGMVANSPLHF. The CDR3 nucleotides read TGTGCCAGCCTCGGGGAAGGGATGGTTGCGAATTCACCCCTCCACTTT.

There are a few counts of this clone. This sequence joins TRBV19 and TRBJ1-3, with a tentative D call TRBD1 (5 bases). Trimming cost V 7 bases and J 2 bases, with 12 bases left between them. CDR3 length equals 14 residues. Germline values: CDR1 LNHDA, CDR2 SQIVND (reference sequence). CDR3 loop: CASIRAQTGNTIYF. Written as DNA, the CDR3 is TGTGCCAGTATCAGGGCCCAAACTGGAAACACCATATATTTT.

The chain recombines TRBV7-8 with TRBJ1-2, with TRBD1 matching over 10 bases. With 3 bases clipped from V and 2 bases from J, the junction kept 3 bases outside the gene matches. Germline CDR1 reads SGHVS; CDR2 reads FQNEAQ. The CDR3 runs 15 residues. The CDR3 loop reads CASSFPGQGNYGYTF. Written as DNA, the CDR3 is TGTGCCAGCAGCTTCCCGGGACAGGGGAACTATGGCTACACCTTC.

This chain connects TRBV7-9 to TRBJ2-1, with 8 bases fitting TRBD2. The ends lost 6 bases at V and 4 bases at J; junction bases unmatched: 8. The germline V gene encodes CDR1 SEHNR and CDR2 FQNEAQ (reference sequence). The CDR3 extends over 15 amino acids. The CDR3 region is CASRSERGSYNEQFF. The CDR3, as DNA: TGTGCCAGCAGATCAGAGCGGGGGTCTTACAATGAGCAGTTCTTC.

The chain carries TRBV2 and TRBJ2-5, with D possibly TRBD1 on 5 matching bases. CDR1 and CDR2 (germline): SNHLY, FYNNEI. This CDR3 contains 13 residues. Trimming shortened V by 6 bases and J by 3 bases, and 11 bases separated the two germline ends. The chain's CDR3 is CASRGQVEETQYF. The CDR3 bases are TGTGCCAGCAGGGGGCAGGTTGAAGAGACCCAGTACTTC.

This clone was detected only a few times. This chain joins TRBV24-1 and TRBJ1-2; TRBD1 agrees at 7 bases. Germline V gene sequence: CDR1 KGHDR, CDR2 SFDVKD. The J segment lost 1 base and the V segment lost 4 bases, leaving 11 bases of the junction unmatched. There are 17 residues in the CDR3. The CDR3 region is CATSERTGHRINYGYTF. CDR3 DNA sequence: TGTGCCACCAGTGAAAGGACAGGCCACCGAATTAACTATGGCTACACCTTC.

This sequence joins TRBV6-7 and TRBJ2-2; tentatively, D is TRBD1 (5 bases). TRBV6-7 is noted as an ORF with a role that remains uncertain. Trimming pared 2 bases from V and 3 bases from J, leaving 10 bases between. The CDR3 is 15 residues long. In DNA form, the CDR3 reads TGTGCCAGCAGTTACAAGGGGCGTGACACCGGGGAGCTGTTTTTT. Its translation is CASSYKGRDTGELFF.

Only one count was recorded for this clone. The rearrangement uses TRBV9 and TRBJ2-3; 14 positions match TRBD2. Germline V gene data show CDR1 as SGDLS and CDR2 as YYNGEE. Losses at the gene ends were 0 bases for V and 4 bases for J; bases not matched to a gene: 4. The CDR3 has 17 residues. The CDR3 spells CASSVGTSGRQSDTQYF. The CDR3, as DNA: TGTGCCAGCAGCGTAGGGACTAGCGGGAGGCAATCAGATACGCAGTATTTT.

V is TRBV29-1 and J is TRBJ2-1, with TRBD1 identical over 11 bases. In germline, CDR1 is SQVTM, CDR2 ANQGSEA. With 7 bases clipped from V and 6 bases from J, the junction kept 5 bases outside the gene matches. This CDR3 spans 13 amino acids. This chain's CDR3 is CSGSGTGGNEQFF. The DNA of the CDR3 is TGCAGCGGCTCCGGGACAGGGGGCAATGAGCAGTTCTTC.